The rows below give T cell receptor beta chains drawn from one sample of a study of blood T cell repertoires in COVID-19. The table came from immunoSEQ multiplex PCR; TCRdb's copy has only in-frame clones and leaves some out. This table holds more than 95,000 clones, approximately 84% found once. Material for sequencing was peripheral blood. Receptor source: a man aged 65-85 years with active or convalescent COVID-19. CDR3s include the opening cysteine and the closing phenylalanine or tryptophan. The order of the fields is V gene, clone size, J gene, D gene, CDR3 DNA, CDR3 protein. A D gene is named only where the DNA matches it firmly. Where a row states a size, it is once, few, many or the class of an expanded clone; other rows omit it.

TRBV5-1,-,TRBJ1-2,TRBD1,TGCGCCAGCAGCATTGAACCGGGACAGGGAATCTATGGCTACACCTTC,CASSIEPGQGIYGYTF
TRBV10-2,-,TRBJ2-7,-,TGCGCCAGCAGTGTGGACGGACTATGGGGCGAGCAGTACTTC,CASSVDGLWGEQYF
TRBV7-2,-,TRBJ2-3,-,TGTGCCAGCAGCTTTGAAGGGGACACAGATACGCAGTATTTT,CASSFEGDTDTQYF
TRBV5-1,once,TRBJ1-6,TRBD1,TGCGCCAGCAGCCTATCCTGGACAGGGGTGAATTCACCCCTCCACTTT,CASSLSWTGVNSPLHF
TRBV15,-,TRBJ2-3,-,TGTGCCACCAGCAGGATGCGAGGTTACACAGATACGCAGTATTTT,CATSRMRGYTDTQYF
TRBV2,-,TRBJ2-7,TRBD1,TGTGCCAGCAGGGGACAGGGCGCCGCCGAGCAGTACTTC,CASRGQGAAEQYF
TRBV6-5,-,TRBJ2-7,TRBD1,TGTGCCAGCACCGGGACGACAGGGAGCGAGCAGTACTTC,CASTGTTGSEQYF
TRBV6-5,-,TRBJ2-1,TRBD2,TGTGCCAGTAGACTAGCGGGGCTAGACTACAATGAGCAGTTCTTC,CASRLAGLDYNEQFF
TRBV5-1,-,TRBJ1-1,-,TGCGCCAGCAGCTTGTCCCCCGGGAACACTGAAGCTTTCTTT,CASSLSPGNTEAFF
TRBV7-3,-,TRBJ1-4,TRBD1,TGTGCCAGCAGCACACCGGGACAGGGTCAAACTAATGAAAAACTGTTTTTT,CASSTPGQGQTNEKLFF
TRBV10-3,-,TRBJ1-3,TRBD1,TGTGCCATCAGTGGGGGACCCGGGACAGGGAATTCTGGAAACACCATATATTTT,CAISGGPGTGNSGNTIYF
TRBV28,-,TRBJ2-7,TRBD1,TGTGCCAGCAGTCCTCCGGGACAGGGGGCCCACGAGCAGTACTTC,CASSPPGQGAHEQYF
TRBV18,-,TRBJ2-2,-,TGTGCCAGCTCACCACAGGGGTTGGCCACCACCGGGGAGCTGTTTTTT,CASSPQGLATTGELFF
TRBV19,-,TRBJ2-2,TRBD2,TGTGCCAGTAGTAGCCTTCCCGGGCTAGCGGGAGGGCGCACCGGGGAGCTGTTTTTT,CASSSLPGLAGGRTGELFF
TRBV9,once,TRBJ1-1,-,TGTGCCAGCAGCTTTGAGCGGGACACTGAAGCTTTCTTT,CASSFERDTEAFF
TRBV27,-,TRBJ2-3,TRBD2,TGTGCCAGCAGTCTCCTGGGAGCGGGGGGCTCAGATACGCAGTATTTT,CASSLLGAGGSDTQYF
TRBV18,-,TRBJ2-1,-,TGTGCCAGCTCACCATCGTACAGCTACAATGAGCAGTTCTTC,CASSPSYSYNEQFF